This TCR beta chain was identified during a study of shared clonotypes between healthy human individuals. On the study more broadly: Samples came from a couple of female and a few male donors aged 18 to 49.

Assay: immunoSEQ multiplex PCR; the TCRdb copy retains only in-frame clones and omits some. The sample has about 480,000 clones; 75% to 80% are singletons. Overall study findings and caveats: Investigators collected only blood, and repertoires in tissues likely differ.

Concerning this clone itself: The antigen remains undetermined.

Deletions cut 4 bases from V and 8 bases from J, with 15 bases between. The CDR3 totals 13 residues. Per the germline V gene, CDR1 is SQVTM and CDR2 is ANQGSEA. The material sequenced was PBMCs. The source is a woman aged 35 to 49 in good health. Some clones in this sample may be carry-over from other donors' samples. This chain joins TRBV29-1 and TRBJ2-1; TRBD1 is a possible D gene (6 bases). CDR3 in amino acids: CSVGGGYNDEQFF. CDR3 DNA sequence: TGCAGCGTTGGAGGGGGATACAATGATGAGCAGTTCTTC.